Listed below are T cell receptor beta chains from one sample, sequenced in a study of blood T cell repertoires in COVID-19. The repertoire was sequenced with immunoSEQ multiplex PCR; TCRdb's copy has only in-frame clones and lacks some. Seen here are about 190,000 clones, 84% observed once, and the top ten hold 4% to 6%. Sequencing used peripheral blood. The receptors stem from an older woman with active or convalescent COVID-19. Both conserved end residues are part of each CDR3. The D gene is left open where the match is weak. The size entry is marked missing in some rows and otherwise reads once, few, many or a size class.

j_call v_call d_call clone_size cdr3_length cdr3_nt cdr3_aa
TRBJ2-6 TRBV19 TRBD1 - 18 TGTGCCAGTAGTATAGAAGGTGGCAGGGGGCCTGGGGCCAACGTCCTGACTTTC CASSIEGGRGPGANVLTF
TRBJ2-7 TRBV18 TRBD2 - 14 TGTGCCAGCTCATCGACTAGCGGGACGGATGAGCAGTACTTC CASSSTSGTDEQYF
TRBJ1-2 TRBV14 - - 14 TGTGCCAGCAGCCAAGAGGGCAGGTTCTATGGCTACACCTTC CASSQEGRFYGYTF
TRBJ1-1 TRBV9 - - 14 TGTGCCAGCAGCGTAGTTCCGGAGGACACTGAAGCTTTCTTT CASSVVPEDTEAFF
TRBJ2-1 TRBV29-1 - - 13 TGCAGCGTCCAGGGGGGTGCAGGAAATGAGCAGTTCTTC CSVQGGAGNEQFF
TRBJ2-7 TRBV19 - once 15 TGTGCCAGTAGTATAGACCAATCTACGACCTACGAGCAGTACTTC CASSIDQSTTYEQYF
TRBJ2-1 TRBV30 TRBD1 - 14 TGTGCCTGGAAATACCGGGACAGGATCGATGAGCAGTTCTTC CAWKYRDRIDEQFF
TRBJ1-4 TRBV7-9 TRBD1 - 16 TGTGCCAGCAGCCCGTTGAAAGGACAGGCTAATGAAAAACTGTTTTTT CASSPLKGQANEKLFF
TRBJ2-1 TRBV11-2 TRBD1 - 16 TGTGCCAGCAGCTATAAACAGGGGTCCCGATACAATGAGCAGTTCTTC CASSYKQGSRYNEQFF
TRBJ2-3 TRBV28 - once 11 TGTGCCAGCAGTTCTACAGATACGCAGTATTTT CASSSTDTQYF
TRBJ2-3 TRBV9 TRBD2 - 15 TGTGCCAGCAGCGTACGACTAGCGGGATTAGATACGCAGTATTTT CASSVRLAGLDTQYF
TRBJ1-2 TRBV28 - - 15 TGTGCCAGCAGCACCGTCCCCGGCCGGGGTGCTGGCTACACCTTC CASSTVPGRGAGYTF
TRBJ2-3 TRBV7-2 TRBD2 - 15 TGTGCCAGCAGTCTCACTAGCGGGAGCGTTAATACGCAGTATTTT CASSLTSGSVNTQYF
TRBJ1-5 TRBV2 TRBD1 - 15 TGTGCCAGCAGTAATACAGGGGGTAGCAATCAGCCCCAGCATTTT CASSNTGGSNQPQHF
TRBJ1-2 TRBV6-5 - - 13 TGTGCCAGCAGCCGCGACAGGATTAATGGCTACACCTTC CASSRDRINGYTF
TRBJ2-3 TRBV11-2 - - 15 TGTGCCAGCAGCATTACTACGACTAGCACAGATACGCAGTATTTT CASSITTTSTDTQYF
TRBJ2-3 TRBV4-1 - - 16 TGCGCCAGCAGCCAAGTTGGGGGGTATGGGACAGATACGCAGTATTTT CASSQVGGYGTDTQYF
TRBJ2-1 TRBV7-2 - - 19 TGTGCCAGCAGCTTAGCCACCTCTGGGGTAGGACTCTCCTACAATGAGCAGTTCTTC CASSLATSGVGLSYNEQFF
TRBJ2-2 TRBV12-3/TRBV12-4 - - 13 TGTGCCAGCAGTCAGGCAGCTACCGGGGAGCTGTTTTTT CASSQAATGELFF
TRBJ2-1 TRBV3-1/TRBV3-2 - - 15 TGTGCCAGCAGCCAAGATCAAGCGGCGTACAATGAGCAGTTCTTC CASSQDQAAYNEQFF
TRBJ1-2 TRBV5-4 - - 15 TGTGCCAGCAGCTCGCCTTCGACAGCACCCTATGGCTACACCTTC CASSSPSTAPYGYTF
TRBJ1-5 TRBV6-2/TRBV6-3 - - 16 TGTGCCAGCAGTTCACTACCCCCTCGGAGCAATCAGCCCCAGCATTTT CASSSLPPRSNQPQHF
TRBJ2-1 TRBV5-4 - - 15 TGTGCCAGCAGCTTGGAGGTGGGAGGCAACGATGAGCAGTTCTTC CASSLEVGGNDEQFF
TRBJ2-3 TRBV9 TRBD2 - 15 TGTGCCAGCAGCGTAGGTAGCGGGAGAGGAGATACGCAGTATTTT CASSVGSGRGDTQYF
TRBJ2-7 TRBV5-6 - - 13 TGTGCCAGCAGCTTGGGCAGCTCCTACGAGCAGTACTTC CASSLGSSYEQYF
TRBJ2-2 TRBV4-1 TRBD2 - 19 TGCGCCAGCAGCCAGCGGGTGGCAGCGGGAGGGCCTGGGGCCGGGGAGCTGTTTTTT CASSQRVAAGGPGAGELFF
TRBJ2-5 TRBV18 TRBD2 - 15 TGTGCCAGCTCACCACTTCCTAGCGGACAAGAGACCCAGTACTTC CASSPLPSGQETQYF
TRBJ1-5 TRBV28 - - 15 TGTGCCAGCAGTTCGGACAAGTATAGCAATCAGCCCCAGCATTTT CASSSDKYSNQPQHF
TRBJ2-7 TRBV6-1 - many 12 TGTGCCAGCAGTGATCCTCTAAACGAGCAGTACTTC CASSDPLNEQYF
TRBJ2-5 TRBV6-4 - - 16 TGTGCCAGCAGTGTGGGGCAGTCCCCGTCCCAAGGGACCCAGTACTTC CASSVGQSPSQGTQYF
TRBJ2-7 TRBV7-9 - few 14 TGTGCCAGCAGCTTACCTGGGCCGACCTACGAGCAGTACTTC CASSLPGPTYEQYF
TRBJ1-4 TRBV6-6 - - 13 TGTGCCAGCCATTCCCGGGTCCCTGAAAAACTGTTTTTT CASHSRVPEKLFF
TRBJ2-1 TRBV6-6 TRBD1 - 15 TGTGCCAGCAGTTACGAGGGGGCGCTTCTCAATGAGCAGTTCTTC CASSYEGALLNEQFF
TRBJ2-1 TRBV12-5 TRBD2 - 17 TGTGCTAGTGGTTTGGGGACTAGCGGGACGACCTACAATGAGCAGTTCTTC CASGLGTSGTTYNEQFF
TRBJ2-5 TRBV5-4 TRBD1 - 14 TGTGCCAGCAGCTTCGGACAGGGACAAGAGACCCAGTACTTC CASSFGQGQETQYF
TRBJ1-2 TRBV28 - - 14 TGTGCCAGCGGAAGCGGGGGTACGGACTATGGCTACACCTTC CASGSGGTDYGYTF
TRBJ1-1 TRBV29-1 - - 14 TGCAGCGGGGCACAGAGCCTCATGAACACTGAAGCTTTCTTT CSGAQSLMNTEAFF
TRBJ1-2 TRBV28 TRBD1 - 14 TGTGCCAGCAGTTTGGACAGGGGAACAGGTGGCTACACCTTC CASSLDRGTGGYTF
TRBJ2-1 TRBV2 TRBD2 - 14 TGTGCCAGCAGTCTAGCGGGAGGTGTTAATGAGCAGTTCTTC CASSLAGGVNEQFF